These 21 T cell receptor beta chains were sequenced from one sample in a study of cytomegalovirus exposure and HLA in healthy donors. PCR was performed using 60 Vbeta and 13 Jbeta primers. The protocol was immunoSEQ multiplex PCR, while the TCRdb copy is restricted to in-frame clones and leaves out a portion. The data contain around 130,000 clones, 75% to 85% of them seen just once; the ten biggest clones take up 3% to 3.5%. Sequenced: PBMCs. These receptors all stem from a male donor in good health and CMV-seronegative.

The chain couples TRBV5-1 to TRBJ2-5; 10 nucleotides agree with TRBD1. V lost 4 bases to trimming and J lost 6 bases; unmatched junction nucleotides: 15. CDR3 length: 17 residues. Germline CDR1 reads SGHRS; CDR2 reads YFSETQ. The CDR3 reads CASSPGPTGGETKTQYF. The DNA for the CDR3 is TGCGCCAGCAGCCCCGGACCGACAGGGGGCGAGACGAAGACCCAGTACTTC.

The rearrangement links TRBV14 to TRBJ1-1; TRBD1 might be the D (5 bases). The CDR3 sequence is 13 residues long. V was cut by 1 base and J by 6 bases, with 9 bases left in between. Germline lookup yields CDR1 SGHDN and CDR2 FVKESK. The chain's CDR3 is CASSQVIRAEAFF. As DNA, the CDR3 is TGTGCCAGCAGCCAAGTAATCAGGGCTGAAGCTTTCTTT.

J is TRBJ2-7 and V is TRBV7-6, with D tentatively TRBD1 (6 bases). CDR1 is SGHVS and CDR2 is FNYEAQ in the germline V gene. V was cut by 3 bases and J by 3 bases, with 21 bases left in between. This CDR3 has 17 amino acids. CDR3 coding DNA: TGTGCCAGCAGCTTCGGGCAGGGGCCTTCCTCAATCTACGAGCAGTACTTC. As protein: CASSFGQGPSSIYEQYF.

This chain links TRBV25-1 with TRBJ1-2; TRBD1 aligns across 9 bases. J lost 8 bases, V lost 3 bases, and 4 bases had no gene match. The CDR3 contains 13 residues. Germline CDR1 and CDR2: MGHDK and SYGVNS. CDR3 region: CASSERDREGYTF. The CDR3 bases are TGTGCCAGCAGTGAGCGGGACAGGGAGGGCTACACCTTC.

The rearrangement joins TRBV30 to TRBJ2-7; TRBD2 might be the D (6 bases). This CDR3 is 11 amino acids long. Germline-derived CDR1 and CDR2 are GTSNPN and SVGIG (reference sequence). V was shortened by 3 bases and J by 6 bases, with 9 bases between the two germline ends. CDR3 in DNA: TGTGCCTGGAGGCAGGGAGGCGAGCAGTACTTC. Amino acids: CAWRQGGEQYF. Combining the CDR3 with reference TRBV30 and TRBJ2-7 gives the whole variable domain SQTIHQWPATLVQPVGSPLSLECTVEGTSNPNLYWYRQAAGRGLQLLFYSVGIGQISSEVPQNLSASRPQDRQFILSSKKLLLSDSGFYLCAWRQGGEQYFGPGTRLTVT.

This chain links TRBV5-1 with TRBJ2-5; 12 bases are shared with TRBD1. V lost 1 base to trimming and J lost 4 bases; unmatched junction nucleotides: 5. CDR3 length: 16 amino acids. Germline V gene lookup returns CDR1 SGHRS and CDR2 YFSETQ. The chain's CDR3 is CASSLPGTGGAETQYF. The CDR3 nucleotides are TGCGCCAGCAGCTTGCCCGGGACAGGGGGCGCAGAGACCCAGTACTTC.

V and J are TRBV30 and TRBJ1-5; 7 bases match TRBD1. The germline gives CDR1 GTSNPN, CDR2 SVGIG (reference sequence). With 5 bases clipped from V and 4 bases from J, the junction kept 5 bases outside the gene matches. This CDR3 region has 13 residues. CDR3 sequence (DNA): TGTGCCTGGGGGACAGCCATAAATCAGCCCCAGCATTTT. Residues: CAWGTAINQPQHF. Full variable domain (rest looked up from reference TRBV30 and TRBJ1-5): SQTIHQWPATLVQPVGSPLSLECTVEGTSNPNLYWYRQAAGRGLQLLFYSVGIGQISSEVPQNLSASRPQDRQFILSSKKLLLSDSGFYLCAWGTAINQPQHFGDGTRLSIL.

The V and J genes are TRBV6-5 and TRBJ1-2, with a weak D call TRBD1 (6 bases). The V gene's germline CDR1 is MNHEY and CDR2 SVGAGI. V was cut by 6 bases and J by 4 bases, with 12 bases left in between. CDR3 length equals 13 residues. The CDR3 loop is CASSPGQSYGYTF. In DNA, the CDR3 is TGTGCCAGCAGCCCCGGACAGTCCTATGGCTACACCTTC.

This rearrangement joins TRBV18 to TRBJ1-2; D ambiguous. The CDR3 runs 13 residues. V was shortened by 6 bases and J by 4 bases, with 12 bases between the two germline ends. The germline CDR1 and CDR2 sequences are KGHSH and LQKENI. CDR3 in DNA: TGTGCCAGCTCTCCAGACGGACTCTATGGCTACACCTTC. This gives the protein CASSPDGLYGYTF.

The V call is TRBV19, the J call TRBJ1-3; D gene unclear. Trimming left V 6 bases short and J 0 bases short, with 6 bases between. Germline values: CDR1 LNHDA, CDR2 SQIVND (reference sequence). The CDR3 loop spans 13 amino acids. The CDR3 loop is CASRHISGNTIYF. CDR3 in DNA: TGTGCCAGTAGACACATCTCTGGAAACACCATATATTTT.

The chain combines TRBV5-1 with TRBJ2-1; D unclear. The CDR3 has 15 amino acids. Per germline, CDR1 SGHRS and CDR2 YFSETQ. The V end lost 0 bases, the J end lost 7 bases, and 14 bases lay between the germline ends. In nucleotides, the CDR3 is TGCGCCAGCAGCTTGGTGCGCTCGGGTTTTAATGAGCAGTTCTTC. This gives the protein CASSLVRSGFNEQFF.

The gene calls are TRBV6-5 and TRBJ1-1; 10 bases agree with TRBD1. CDR1 and CDR2 (germline): MNHEY, SVGAGI. Trimming took 6 bases from V and 3 from J; bases not matched to a gene: 4. The CDR3 totals 14 residues. CDR3 region: CASRRGQGDTEAFF. CDR3 nucleotides: TGTGCCAGCAGAAGAGGACAGGGGGACACTGAAGCTTTCTTT.

The V gene is TRBV15, the J gene TRBJ2-5; TRBD1 matches at 9 bases. After removal of 3 bases from V and 4 bases from J, the junction contained 6 bases not matched to a gene. This CDR3 is built from 15 residues. Germline-derived CDR1 and CDR2 are LNHNV and YYDKDF (reference sequence). CDR3 region: CATSSRQGGTETQYF. CDR3 nucleotides: TGTGCCACCAGCAGTCGACAGGGGGGAACAGAGACCCAGTACTTC. The full variable domain, completed using reference TRBV15 and TRBJ2-5, is DAMVIQNPRYQVTQFGKPVTLSCSQTLNHNVMYWYQQKSSQAPKLLFHYYDKDFNNEADTPDNFQSRRPNTSFCFLDIRSPGLGDTAMYLCATSSRQGGTETQYFGPGTRLLVL.

This clone was seen once. V is TRBV10-1 and J is TRBJ2-5, with a tentative D call TRBD2 (5 bases). The J call may be mistaken, given a closer DNA end match to TRBJ2-7. The CDR3 covers 14 residues. The V gene's germline CDR1 is WNHNN and CDR2 SYGVQD (reference sequence). For the CDR3, the DNA is TGCGCCAGCAGTGGTAGTAGCGTGATACTCGAGCAGTACTTC. Residues: CASSGSSVILEQYF.

The J gene is TRBJ2-7, the V gene TRBV2; 11 bases map to TRBD2. The J segment lost 2 bases and the V segment lost 6 bases, leaving 3 bases of the junction unmatched. CDR1 SNHLY and CDR2 FYNNEI come from the germline V gene. This CDR3 is 14 amino acids long. The CDR3: CASRKTSGTYEQYF. The CDR3 nucleotides read TGTGCCAGCAGGAAGACTAGCGGGACCTACGAGCAGTACTTC.

V and J are TRBV5-5 and TRBJ2-7; D perhaps matches TRBD1 (5 bases). CDR3 length: 14 residues. Per the germline V gene, CDR1 is SGHKS and CDR2 is YYEKEE (reference sequence). Trimming shortened V by 2 bases and J by 2 bases, and 11 bases separated the two germline ends. The CDR3 region has the DNA TGTGCCAGCAGCTTACCGACAGCCACCTACGAGCAGTACTTC. The encoded protein is CASSLPTATYEQYF.

DNA for the CDR3: TGTGCCAGCAGCTTAGCCCTGGCAGGTCCTGAAGCTTTCTTT. Protein sequence: CASSLALAGPEAFF. V usage is TRBV7-9 and J usage is TRBJ1-1; D is unclear. CDR3 size: 14 residues. From germline, CDR1 is SEHNR and CDR2 FQNEAQ (reference sequence). V lost 0 bases and J lost 6, with 11 bases in between.

V is TRBV10-3 and J is TRBJ2-3; perhaps TRBD1 as D (5 bases). CDR3 length: 19 residues. Between the trimmed V and J ends, which lost 0 bases and 2 bases, there was a span of 21 bases. CDR1 ENHRY and CDR2 SYGVKD come from the germline V gene. This CDR3 is CAISESTLGQAAVTDTQYF. In DNA form, the CDR3 reads TGTGCCATCAGTGAGTCGACATTGGGGCAAGCAGCTGTCACAGATACGCAGTATTTT.

The chain couples TRBV6-6 to TRBJ1-5; 7 nucleotides align to TRBD1. The trim removed 4 bases at V and 6 bases at J, leaving 12 bases unmatched. The germline V gene has CDR1 MNHNY and CDR2 SVGAGI (reference sequence). The CDR3 is 16 residues long. DNA for the CDR3: TGTGCCAGCAGTTTTACTAGCAGGGGGAGAGGTCAGCCCCAGCATTTT. Its translation: CASSFTSRGRGQPQHF.

The rearrangement uses TRBV7-9 and TRBJ2-1; 7 bases line up with TRBD2. Germline CDR1 SEHNR, CDR2 FQNEAQ (reference sequence). After removal of 1 base from V and 5 bases from J, the junction contained 8 bases not matched to a gene. This CDR3 has 16 amino acids. Here the CDR3 reads CASSLGGAGPHNEQFF. In DNA, the CDR3 is TGTGCCAGCAGCTTAGGGGGAGCGGGACCCCACAATGAGCAGTTCTTC.

The chain recombines TRBV19 with TRBJ2-3, with 10 nucleotides matching TRBD1. The germline gives CDR1 LNHDA, CDR2 SQIVND (reference sequence). Losses at the gene ends were 1 base for V and 9 bases for J; bases not matched to a gene: 4. The CDR3 has 14 residues. The CDR3 sequence: CASSIGQGAGTQYF. CDR3 in DNA: TGTGCCAGTAGTATAGGACAGGGGGCAGGAACGCAGTATTTT.